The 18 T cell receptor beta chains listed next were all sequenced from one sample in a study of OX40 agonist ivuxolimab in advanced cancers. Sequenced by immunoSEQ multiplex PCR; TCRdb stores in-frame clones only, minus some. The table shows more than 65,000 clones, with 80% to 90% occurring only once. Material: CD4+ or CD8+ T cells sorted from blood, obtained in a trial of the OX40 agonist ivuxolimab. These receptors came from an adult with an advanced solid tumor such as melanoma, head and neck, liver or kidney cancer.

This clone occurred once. CDR3 protein: CASSQLGQGANEQFF. DNA of the CDR3: TGCGCCAGCAGCCAACTCGGACAGGGGGCAAATGAGCAGTTCTTC. The J gene is TRBJ2-1, the V gene TRBV4-1, with 11 bases identical to TRBD1. The CDR3 is made up of 15 amino acids. The V gene's germline CDR1 is MGHRA and CDR2 YSYEKL. V shed 2 bases, J shed 7 bases, and the junction held 4 bases outside the gene matches.

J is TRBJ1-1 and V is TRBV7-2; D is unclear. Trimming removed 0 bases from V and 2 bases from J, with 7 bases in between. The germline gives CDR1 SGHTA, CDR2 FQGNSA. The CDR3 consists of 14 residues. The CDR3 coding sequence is TGTGCCAGCAGCTTAGCAGGGCCCAACACTGAAGCTTTCTTT. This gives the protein CASSLAGPNTEAFF.

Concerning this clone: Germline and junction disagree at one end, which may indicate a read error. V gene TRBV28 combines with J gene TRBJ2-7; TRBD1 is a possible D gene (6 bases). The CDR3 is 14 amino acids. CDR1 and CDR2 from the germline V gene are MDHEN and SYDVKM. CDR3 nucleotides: TGTGCCAGCAGTTTGCCAGGGGATGTCCTAGACATTGTGTTC. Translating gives CASSLPGDVLDIVF.

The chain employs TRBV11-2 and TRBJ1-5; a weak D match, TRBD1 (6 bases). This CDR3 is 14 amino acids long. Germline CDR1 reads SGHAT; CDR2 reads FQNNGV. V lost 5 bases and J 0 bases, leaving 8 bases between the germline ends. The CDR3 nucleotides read TGTGCCAGCAGCAGGGGGGGTAGCAATCAGCCCCAGCATTTT. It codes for CASSRGGSNQPQHF.

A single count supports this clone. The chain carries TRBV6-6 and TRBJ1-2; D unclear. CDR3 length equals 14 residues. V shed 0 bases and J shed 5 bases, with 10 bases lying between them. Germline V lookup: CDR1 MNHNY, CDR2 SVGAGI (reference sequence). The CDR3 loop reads CASSYSGSLYGYTF. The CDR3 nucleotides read TGTGCCAGCAGTTACTCGGGAAGTCTTTATGGCTACACCTTC.

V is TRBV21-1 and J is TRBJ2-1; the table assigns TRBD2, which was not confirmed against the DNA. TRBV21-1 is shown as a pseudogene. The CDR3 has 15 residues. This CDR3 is CASSSPSRGNNEQFF. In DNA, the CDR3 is TGTGCCAGCAGCTCGCCTAGTCGGGGGAACAATGAGCAGTTCTTC.

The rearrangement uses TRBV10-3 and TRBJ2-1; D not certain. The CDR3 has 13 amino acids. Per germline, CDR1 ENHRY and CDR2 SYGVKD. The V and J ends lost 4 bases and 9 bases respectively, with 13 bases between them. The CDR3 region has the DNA TGTGCCATCAGTGTCGATAGGTGGAGTGAGCAGTTCTTC. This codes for CAISVDRWSEQFF.

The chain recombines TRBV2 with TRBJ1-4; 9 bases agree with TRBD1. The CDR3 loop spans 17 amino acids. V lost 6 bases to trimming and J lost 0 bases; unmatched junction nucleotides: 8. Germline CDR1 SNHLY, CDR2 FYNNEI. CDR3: CASRRGQGPATNEKLFF. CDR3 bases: TGTGCCAGCAGGAGGGGACAGGGCCCTGCAACTAATGAAAAACTGTTTTTT.

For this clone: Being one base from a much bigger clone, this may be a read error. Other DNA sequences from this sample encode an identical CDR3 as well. CDR3 sequence: CASSLEGTEAFF. In DNA form, the CDR3 reads TGCGCCAGCAGCTTGGAGGGGACCGAAGCTTTCTTT. The chain carries TRBV5-1 and TRBJ1-1, with D perhaps matching TRBD1 (5 bases). Germline assignment: CDR1 SGHRS and CDR2 YFSETQ. This CDR3 has 12 amino acids. V was shortened by 0 bases and J by 8 bases, with 8 bases between the two germline ends.

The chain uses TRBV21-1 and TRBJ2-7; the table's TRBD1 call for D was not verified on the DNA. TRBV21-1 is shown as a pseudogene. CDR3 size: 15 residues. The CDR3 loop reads CASSKSYRADREQYF. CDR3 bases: TGTGCCAGCAGCAAAAGCTACAGGGCGGATCGGGAGCAGTACTTC.

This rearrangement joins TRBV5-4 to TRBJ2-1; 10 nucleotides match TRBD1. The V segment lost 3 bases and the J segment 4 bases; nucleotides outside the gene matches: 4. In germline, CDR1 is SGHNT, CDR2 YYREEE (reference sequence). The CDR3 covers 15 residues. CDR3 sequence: CASSSLDRGYNEQFF. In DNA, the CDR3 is TGTGCCAGCAGCTCCCTGGACAGGGGGTACAATGAGCAGTTCTTC.

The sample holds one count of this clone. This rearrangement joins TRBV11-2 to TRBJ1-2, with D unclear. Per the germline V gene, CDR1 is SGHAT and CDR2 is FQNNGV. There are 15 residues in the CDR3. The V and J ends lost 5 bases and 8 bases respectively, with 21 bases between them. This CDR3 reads CASSLSDDGSYGYTF. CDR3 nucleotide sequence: TGTGCCAGCAGCCTTTCCGACGACGGATCCTACGGCTACACCTTC.

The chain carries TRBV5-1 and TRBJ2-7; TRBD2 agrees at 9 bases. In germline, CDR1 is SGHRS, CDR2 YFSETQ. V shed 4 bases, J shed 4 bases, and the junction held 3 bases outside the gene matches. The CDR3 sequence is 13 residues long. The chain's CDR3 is CASSISGGYEQYF. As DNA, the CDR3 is TGCGCCAGCAGCATTAGCGGGGGATACGAGCAGTACTTC.

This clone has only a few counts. CDR3 loop: CASSQDGGRSYGYTF. The CDR3 bases are TGTGCCAGCAGCCAAGATGGGGGGCGAAGCTATGGCTACACCTTC. The chain carries TRBV4-2 and TRBJ1-2; TRBD1 is a possible D gene (6 bases). Germline CDR1 LGHNA, CDR2 YNFKEQ. The V end lost 0 bases, the J end lost 4 bases, and 12 bases lay between the germline ends. The length of the CDR3 is 15 residues.

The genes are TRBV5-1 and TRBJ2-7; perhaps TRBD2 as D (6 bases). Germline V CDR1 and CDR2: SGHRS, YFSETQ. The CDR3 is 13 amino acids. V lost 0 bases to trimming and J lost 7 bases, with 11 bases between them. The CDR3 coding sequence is TGCGCCAGCAGCTTGGCTACTAGCCGGGAGCAGTACTTC. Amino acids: CASSLATSREQYF.

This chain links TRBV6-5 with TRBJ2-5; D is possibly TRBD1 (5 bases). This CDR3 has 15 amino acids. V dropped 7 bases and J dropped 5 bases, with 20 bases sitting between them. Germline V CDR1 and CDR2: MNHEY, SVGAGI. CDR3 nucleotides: TGTGCCAGCAATGCAGGGAATGAGGTTGGGGAGACCCAGTACTTC. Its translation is CASNAGNEVGETQYF.

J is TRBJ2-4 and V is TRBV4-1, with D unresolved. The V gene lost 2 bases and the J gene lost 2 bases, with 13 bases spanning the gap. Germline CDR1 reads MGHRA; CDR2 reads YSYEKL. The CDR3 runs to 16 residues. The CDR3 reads CASSQSRGNSKNIQYF. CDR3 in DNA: TGCGCCAGCAGCCAAAGTCGAGGCAACTCCAAAAACATTCAGTACTTC.

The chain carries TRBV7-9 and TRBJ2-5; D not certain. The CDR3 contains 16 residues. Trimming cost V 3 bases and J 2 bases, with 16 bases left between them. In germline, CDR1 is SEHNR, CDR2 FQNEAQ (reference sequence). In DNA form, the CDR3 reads TGTGCCAGCAGCTTGGGTCGTTCAACCCTTCAAGAGACCCAGTACTTC. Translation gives CASSLGRSTLQETQYF.